A selection of T cell receptor beta chains follows, all from one sample in a study of OX40 agonist ivuxolimab in advanced cancers. Method: immunoSEQ multiplex PCR; TCRdb's copy keeps in-frame clones and lacks some. In the table there are 75,000 to 80,000 clones, over 75% of which are singletons. Sequencing used CD4+ or CD8+ T cells sorted from blood, obtained in a trial of the OX40 agonist ivuxolimab. Receptors originate from an adult with an advanced solid tumor such as melanoma, head and neck, liver or kidney cancer. The CDR3 runs from the conserved cysteine through the conserved F or W. The order of the fields is D gene, V gene, clone size, J gene, CDR3 DNA, CDR3 protein. D genes are given only for firm matches. Rows give clone size only sometimes, using once, few, many, or a class for an expanded clone.

NA	TRBV10-3	once	TRBJ2-7	TGTGCCATCAGTGAGTCTGCACAAAGTTACGAGCAGTACTTC	CAISESAQSYEQYF
NA	TRBV29-1	NA	TRBJ2-1	TGCAGCGGGGGACTCCACAATGAGCAGTTCTTC	CSGGLHNEQFF
NA	TRBV27	NA	TRBJ2-7	TGTGCCAGCCGCAGGCAGGGAAGGACCTACGAGCAGTACTTC	CASRRQGRTYEQYF
NA	TRBV19	NA	TRBJ2-7	TGTGCCAGTAGTCCCTCTGGGTCCCTCTCCTACGAGCAGTACTTC	CASSPSGSLSYEQYF
NA	TRBV19	few	TRBJ2-1	TGTGCCAGTCGAATCGTCAGGGACGGTAATGAGCAGTTCTTC	CASRIVRDGNEQFF
NA	TRBV7-3	NA	TRBJ2-2	TGTGCCAGCAGCTCAGCTAACACCGGGGAGCTGTTTTTT	CASSSANTGELFF
TRBD1	TRBV7-8	NA	TRBJ2-1	TGTGCCAGCAGTGGGCAGGACAGGGGACACAATGAGCAGTTCTTC	CASSGQDRGHNEQFF
NA	TRBV6-1	NA	TRBJ1-5	TGTGCCAGCAGTCCACAGGGTTCACATCAGCCCCAGCATTTT	CASSPQGSHQPQHF
TRBD1	TRBV4-2	NA	TRBJ1-5	TGTGCCAGCAGTGCTAGGACAGGACTCTTCAATCAGCCCCAGCATTTT	CASSARTGLFNQPQHF
TRBD1	TRBV19	few	TRBJ1-2	TGTGCCAGTAGTACCGAACAGGGGGTCGGCTATGGCTACACCTTC	CASSTEQGVGYGYTF
NA	TRBV5-1	NA	TRBJ1-4	TGCGCCAGCAGCCCATTAGGAGATATGGGAAATGAAAAACTGTTTTTT	CASSPLGDMGNEKLFF
TRBD1	TRBV19	NA	TRBJ1-1	TGTGCCAGTAGTATATTTGTGGGGACAGGTCGGGACACTGAAGCTTTCTTT	CASSIFVGTGRDTEAFF
NA	TRBV7-9	NA	TRBJ2-7	TGTGCCAGCAGCTTAGTGGTGGACAGTGCCTCTCACGAGCAGTACTTC	CASSLVVDSASHEQYF
NA	TRBV21-1	once	TRBJ1-1	TGTGCCAGCAGCAAAACGTGGACAGGGGGGGACACTGAAGCTTTCTTT	CASSKTWTGGDTEAFF
NA	TRBV6-5	NA	TRBJ2-5	TGTGCCAGCAGTTACTGGGTCGGGACAAACCAAGAGACCCAGTACTTC	CASSYWVGTNQETQYF
NA	TRBV5-4	NA	TRBJ1-3	TGTGCCAGCAGTTCCGACTCGGCTGGAAACACCATATATTTT	CASSSDSAGNTIYF
NA	TRBV5-1	few	TRBJ1-4	TGCGCCAGCAGCTTGGGGACAGTTAATGAAAAACTGTTTTTT	CASSLGTVNEKLFF